This TCR beta chain was captured by sequencing in a study of blood T cell repertoires in COVID-19. About the research overall: Samples of COVID-19 (acute and convalescent) were obtained from the United States, Italy and Spain. PBMCs, B-cell-depleted T cells, or T cells provided the cDNA or gDNA that made up the material.

After removal of 1 base from V and 5 bases from J, the junction contained 10 bases not matched to a gene. Germline loops: CDR1 SEHNR, CDR2 FQNEAQ (reference sequence). This CDR3 has 17 residues. In the original workflow: Nucleated cell number was recorded as an estimate derived from reference gene primer amplification. Libraries were prepared by immunoSEQ multiplex PCR; TCRdb keeps only in-frame clonotypes and omits some of them. The DNA gave D and trimming, while V, J and clone size come from that table. The sample includes a few hundred thousand clones, 82% seen only once; the top ten take roughly 3%.

The sequenced material came from peripheral blood. The TCR sequence derives from a woman younger than 35 with acute or convalescent COVID-19. The J gene is TRBJ1-5, the V gene TRBV7-9, with 8 bases aligning to TRBD1. CDR3 coding DNA: TGTGCCAGCAGCTTAGGAACAGGGGGATCCCACTATCAGCCCCAGCATTTT. It codes for CASSLGTGGSHYQPQHF.